A single sample is the source of the 9 T cell receptor beta chains below, sequenced in a study of CD4+ T cells in melanoma. Using immunoSEQ multiplex PCR, the repertoire was profiled, and TCRdb retains in-frame clones only, with some absent. The sample comprises 9,000 to 10,000 clones, approximately 78% of which are singletons, and about 24% rests with the top ten. Sequenced: tumor tissue. The receptor source for this set is a human donor with melanoma.

The chain is built from TRBV2 and TRBJ1-5; the D gene is possibly TRBD1 (6 bases). From germline, CDR1 is SNHLY and CDR2 FYNNEI. This CDR3 spans 15 amino acids. Trimming took off 2 bases at V and 0 bases at J, with 8 bases between the two ends. CDR3 sequence reads: CASSEQGHSNQPQHF. CDR3 nucleotide sequence: TGTGCCAGCAGTGAACAGGGGCATAGCAATCAGCCCCAGCATTTT. The full variable domain, in which reference TRBV2 and TRBJ1-5 provide the parts outside the CDR3, is EPEVTQTPSHQVTQMGQEVILRCVPISNHLYFYWYRQILGQKVEFLVSFYNNEISEKSEIFDDQFSVERPDGSNFTLKIRSTKLEDSAMYFCASSEQGHSNQPQHFGDGTRLSIL.

This clone was seen once. The gene calls are TRBV14 and TRBJ1-2; unclear D gene. This CDR3 is built from 12 residues. The germline gives CDR1 SGHDN, CDR2 FVKESK. V lost 1 base to trimming and J lost 5 bases, with 5 bases between them. The CDR3 sequence: CASSQARYGYTF. The CDR3 region has the DNA TGTGCCAGCAGCCAAGCCCGTTATGGCTACACCTTC. The complete variable domain, with remaining parts taken from reference TRBV14 and TRBJ1-2, reads EAGVTQFPSHSVIEKGQTVTLRCDPISGHDNLYWYRRVMGKEIKFLLHFVKESKQDESGMPNNRFLAERTGGTYSTLKVQPAELEDSGVYFCASSQARYGYTFGSGTRLTVV.

This chain uses TRBV5-1 with TRBJ1-4, with D unclear. The CDR3 totals 15 residues. The V and J ends lost 4 bases and 1 base respectively, with 11 bases between them. CDR1 and CDR2 from the germline V gene are SGHRS and YFSETQ. The CDR3 coding sequence is TGCGCCAGCAGCCCTAACACCTTAACTAATGAAAAACTGTTTTTT. Amino acid sequence: CASSPNTLTNEKLFF.

CDR3 protein: CSAGVQETQYF. CDR3 sequence (DNA): TGCAGCGCTGGGGTTCAAGAGACCCAGTACTTC. The J gene is TRBJ2-5, the V gene TRBV29-1, with unresolved D. CDR3 size: 11 residues. Looked up from germline, CDR1 is SQVTM and CDR2 is ANQGSEA. With 7 bases removed from V and 2 bases from J, the gap between germline ends came to 8 bases.

This sequence joins TRBV9 and TRBJ1-3; 11 positions agree with TRBD1. The germline CDR1 and CDR2 sequences are SGDLS and YYNGEE. This CDR3 has 17 residues. V gave up 4 bases and J gave up 2 bases; unmatched junction bases: 8. CDR3 in amino acids: CASSSGQGASTGNTIYF. The CDR3 DNA reads TGTGCCAGCAGCAGCGGACAGGGGGCCTCAACTGGAAACACCATATATTTT. Full variable domain (missing parts from reference TRBV9 and TRBJ1-3): DSGVTQTPKHLITATGQRVTLRCSPRSGDLSVYWYQQSLDQGLQFLIQYYNGEERAKGNILERFSAQQFPDLHSELNLSSLELGDSALYFCASSSGQGASTGNTIYFGEGSWLTVV.

The gene calls are TRBV7-9 and TRBJ1-6, with TRBD1 identical over 7 bases. Germline assignment: CDR1 SEHNR and CDR2 FQNEAQ (reference sequence). This CDR3 is 15 amino acids long. The V and J ends lost 1 base and 10 bases, in that order; junction bases with no gene match: 7. The CDR3 coding sequence is TGTGCCAGCAGCTTAGGGACAGGTGGCGAATCACCCCTCCACTTT. As protein: CASSLGTGGESPLHF. Filled out from reference TRBV7-9 and TRBJ1-6, the complete variable domain reads DTGVSQNPRHKITKRGQNVTFRCDPISEHNRLYWYRQTLGQGPEFLTYFQNEAQLEKSRLLSDRFSAERPKGSFSTLEIQRTEQGDSAMYLCASSLGTGGESPLHFGNGTRLTVT.

The J gene is TRBJ2-2, the V gene TRBV5-1; no clear D. Per germline, CDR1 SGHRS and CDR2 YFSETQ. The CDR3 is 13 amino acids. Trimming removed 0 bases from V and 4 bases from J, with 4 bases in between. The DNA of the CDR3 is TGCGCCAGCAGCTTGGAACGCACCGGGGAGCTGTTTTTT. Translating gives CASSLERTGELFF.

V is TRBV6-1 and J is TRBJ1-1; D is possibly TRBD1 (5 bases). This CDR3 has 13 residues. The V gene's germline CDR1 is MNHNS and CDR2 SASEGT. V dropped 5 bases and J dropped 0 bases, with 7 bases sitting between them. CDR3 nucleotide sequence: TGTGCCAGCAGTTGGGACCTGAACACTGAAGCTTTCTTT. This sequence encodes CASSWDLNTEAFF.

This clone is a singleton in its sample. The rearrangement uses TRBV2 and TRBJ1-6, with unresolved D. From germline, CDR1 is SNHLY and CDR2 FYNNEI. This CDR3 contains 13 residues. Between the trimmed V and J ends, which lost 6 bases and 0 bases, there was a span of 3 bases. The CDR3 loop reads CASRSSYNSPLHF. In nucleotides, the CDR3 is TGTGCCAGCAGGAGCTCCTATAATTCACCCCTCCACTTT.